A single sample gave rise to the 20 T cell receptor beta chains below, sequenced in a study of blood T cell repertoires in COVID-19. Clones were read by immunoSEQ multiplex PCR, and TCRdb kept only the in-frame ones, dropping some. The data hold 200,000 to 250,000 clones, with 70% to 90% observed a single time. Sequencing was done on a sample of peripheral blood. Receptors were obtained from a man aged 50-59 years with COVID-19, enrolled during active disease.

This chain links TRBV28 with TRBJ2-7, with TRBD1 identical over 9 bases. Germline lookup yields CDR1 MDHEN and CDR2 SYDVKM. The CDR3 covers 17 residues. Trimming removed 4 bases from V and 2 bases from J; junction bases left unmatched: 12. The CDR3 DNA is TGTGCCAGCAGTTCCGCTGGCGGGACAGGGATAGCCTACGAGCAGTACTTC. Translating it yields CASSSAGGTGIAYEQYF.

The CDR3 DNA reads TGTGCCAGCAGTTTACGGAACACTGAAGCTTTCTTT. The encoded protein is CASSLRNTEAFF. The genes are TRBV28 and TRBJ1-1; D not certain. The CDR3 is made up of 12 amino acids. Trimming stripped 2 bases from V and 1 base from J, with 2 bases between. CDR1 is MDHEN, CDR2 SYDVKM, per germline. Drawing the rest from reference TRBV28 and TRBJ1-1, the complete variable domain is DVKVTQSSRYLVKRTGEKVFLECVQDMDHENMFWYRQDPGLGLRLIYFSYDVKMKEKGDIPEGYSVSREKKERFSLILESASTNQTSMYLCASSLRNTEAFFGQGTRLTVV.

The chain carries TRBV6-5 and TRBJ2-5; 8 bases match TRBD2. Germline V gene sequence: CDR1 MNHEY, CDR2 SVGAGI. The CDR3 covers 15 residues. V lost 0 bases and J lost 3; bases outside the gene matches: 3. CDR3 sequence reads: CASSYSGLEKETQYF. The CDR3 bases are TGTGCCAGCAGTTACTCGGGACTAGAGAAAGAGACCCAGTACTTC.

V usage is TRBV5-4 and J usage is TRBJ2-5; TRBD1 agrees at 7 bases. V shed 1 base, J shed 1 base, and the junction held 4 bases outside the gene matches. CDR3 length: 15 amino acids. Germline loops: CDR1 SGHNT, CDR2 YYREEE (reference sequence). The chain's CDR3 is CASSLLQGTQETQYF. CDR3 DNA: TGTGCCAGCAGCTTGTTACAGGGGACCCAAGAGACCCAGTACTTC.

The V gene is TRBV6-5, the J gene TRBJ1-6; D gene ambiguous. Germline assignment: CDR1 MNHEY and CDR2 SVGAGI. The V end lost 6 bases, the J end lost 3 bases, and 3 bases lay between the germline ends. The CDR3 sequence is 12 residues long. DNA of the CDR3: TGTGCCAGCAGGAGCTATAATTCACCCCTCCACTTT. Its protein product is CASRSYNSPLHF.

The rearrangement joins TRBV9 to TRBJ1-1, with 8 bases fitting TRBD1. Germline loops: CDR1 SGDLS, CDR2 YYNGEE. Trimming cost V 1 base and J 7 bases; bases outside gene matches: 9. The CDR3 sequence is 15 residues long. This chain's CDR3 is CASSVQGARGSEAFF. Here the CDR3 DNA reads TGTGCCAGCAGCGTACAGGGGGCGAGAGGGAGTGAAGCTTTCTTT.

The V and J genes are TRBV6-5 and TRBJ1-4, with 8 bases aligning to TRBD1. This CDR3 has 15 amino acids. V lost 4 bases, J lost 7 bases, and 8 bases stayed unmatched. Germline V gene lookup returns CDR1 MNHEY and CDR2 SVGAGI. CDR3 in amino acids: CASSSRGLEGEKLFF. For the CDR3, the DNA is TGTGCCAGCAGTTCCAGGGGGCTCGAGGGTGAAAAACTGTTTTTT.

V usage is TRBV20-1 and J usage is TRBJ2-7; TRBD1 matches at 7 bases. The CDR3 totals 11 residues. Germline lookup yields CDR1 DFQATT and CDR2 SNEGSKA (reference sequence). The CDR3 DNA reads TGCAGCCTCGTAGGGGGCCGCGAGCAGTACTTC. Amino acids: CSLVGGREQYF.

The J gene is TRBJ2-5, the V gene TRBV7-2, with 9 bases aligning to TRBD2. This CDR3 region has 14 residues. Germline V gene sequence: CDR1 SGHTA, CDR2 FQGNSA. J lost 2 bases, V lost 5 bases, and 3 bases had no gene match. CDR3 nucleotides: TGTGCCAGCAGCAGGACTAGCGAGCAAGAGACCCAGTACTTC. Protein product: CASSRTSEQETQYF.

This chain's CDR3 is CASAPPGLATSGEQFF. CDR3 bases: TGTGCCAGCGCGCCTCCGGGACTAGCAACTTCGGGAGAGCAGTTCTTC. The V gene is TRBV9, the J gene TRBJ2-1; 9 bases are shared with TRBD2. The germline gives CDR1 SGDLS, CDR2 YYNGEE. The CDR3 has 16 residues. V gave up 7 bases and J gave up 10 bases; unmatched junction bases: 18.

The chain is built from TRBV5-1 and TRBJ2-3; 11 nucleotides match TRBD2. The CDR3 has 17 amino acids. Per germline, CDR1 SGHRS and CDR2 YFSETQ. The V gene end was trimmed by 0 bases and the J gene end by 3 bases; junction bases not matched to a gene: 6. CDR3 amino acids: CASSLATSGGITDTQYF. The CDR3 DNA reads TGCGCCAGCAGCTTGGCCACTAGCGGGGGTATTACAGATACGCAGTATTTT.

The rearrangement joins TRBV28 to TRBJ2-3; 7 nucleotides align to TRBD2. V lost 11 bases, J lost 0 bases, and 8 bases stayed unmatched. Germline assignment: CDR1 MDHEN and CDR2 SYDVKM. The CDR3 length is 14 residues. CDR3 nucleotides: TGTGCCTCAATGGGGGGGATCAGCACAGATACGCAGTATTTT. This encodes CASMGGISTDTQYF.

The V call is TRBV5-5, the J call TRBJ1-2; D may be TRBD1 (5 bases). Germline V gene sequence: CDR1 SGHKS, CDR2 YYEKEE (reference sequence). The CDR3 sequence is 13 residues long. V lost 5 bases and J lost 2, with 10 bases in between. The CDR3 region has the DNA TGTGCCAGCAGTTCGACAGAGAACTATGGCTACACCTTC. It encodes CASSSTENYGYTF.

This clone came up once. The V and J genes are TRBV11-1 and TRBJ1-1; D uncertain. The CDR3 runs to 15 residues. V lost 1 base to trimming and J lost 0 bases, with 9 bases between them. Per the germline V gene, CDR1 is SGHAT and CDR2 is FQDESV (reference sequence). CDR3 coding DNA: TGTGCCAGCAGCTTAGGATCCCAGTTGAACACTGAAGCTTTCTTT. It yields the protein CASSLGSQLNTEAFF.

The V call is TRBV29-1, the J call TRBJ2-1; D unclear. The ends were cut back, 0 bases at V and 4 bases at J, with 13 bases in the middle. Germline loops: CDR1 SQVTM, CDR2 ANQGSEA. CDR3 size: 15 residues. The CDR3, as DNA: TGCAGCGTTGAAGATCTTACTACCGTTTACAATGAGCAGTTCTTC. Translation gives CSVEDLTTVYNEQFF.

This chain uses TRBV9 with TRBJ2-1; 8 bases agree with TRBD2. CDR1 and CDR2 from the germline V gene are SGDLS and YYNGEE. Trimming took 6 bases from V and 0 from J; bases not matched to a gene: 2. The CDR3 is 14 residues long. For the CDR3, the DNA is TGTGCCAGCAATCGGGGGGGCTCCTACAATGAGCAGTTCTTC. Translation gives CASNRGGSYNEQFF.

The chain is built from TRBV2 and TRBJ1-6, with D possibly being TRBD1 (6 bases). This CDR3 comprises 16 residues. The V and J ends lost 5 bases and 1 base respectively, with 12 bases between them. Germline CDR1 is SNHLY and CDR2 is FYNNEI. Here the CDR3 reads CASSLDRQSYNSPLHF. The CDR3 DNA is TGTGCCAGCAGTCTCGACAGGCAGTCCTATAATTCACCCCTCCACTTT.

The chain carries TRBV25-1 and TRBJ1-6; possibly TRBD1 for D (5 bases). Germline-derived CDR1 and CDR2 are MGHDK and SYGVNS. CDR3 length: 14 amino acids. V lost 2 bases, J lost 13 bases, and 15 bases lay in between. CDR3 nucleotides: TGTGCCAGCAGTGAACAGGGTTATAATCTGCCCCTCCACTTT. This translates into CASSEQGYNLPLHF.

This chain uses TRBV19 with TRBJ2-3; 8 nucleotides line up with TRBD2. Germline CDR1 reads LNHDA; CDR2 reads SQIVND (reference sequence). V shed 5 bases, J shed 11 bases, and the junction held 9 bases outside the gene matches. CDR3 size: 13 residues. In nucleotides, the CDR3 is TGTGCCAGTAGTTCTCCGGGAGGGCTTAGGCAGTATTTT. Its protein is CASSSPGGLRQYF.

This chain joins TRBV6-1 and TRBJ1-1; 11 bases are shared with TRBD1. The V gene end was trimmed by 1 base and the J gene end by 1 base; junction bases not matched to a gene: 8. CDR1 is MNHNS, CDR2 SASEGT, per germline. The CDR3 has 18 residues. The CDR3 sequence is CASSEGTGGVRKNTEAFF. The CDR3 DNA is TGTGCCAGCAGTGAAGGGACAGGGGGCGTTCGGAAGAACACTGAAGCTTTCTTT.